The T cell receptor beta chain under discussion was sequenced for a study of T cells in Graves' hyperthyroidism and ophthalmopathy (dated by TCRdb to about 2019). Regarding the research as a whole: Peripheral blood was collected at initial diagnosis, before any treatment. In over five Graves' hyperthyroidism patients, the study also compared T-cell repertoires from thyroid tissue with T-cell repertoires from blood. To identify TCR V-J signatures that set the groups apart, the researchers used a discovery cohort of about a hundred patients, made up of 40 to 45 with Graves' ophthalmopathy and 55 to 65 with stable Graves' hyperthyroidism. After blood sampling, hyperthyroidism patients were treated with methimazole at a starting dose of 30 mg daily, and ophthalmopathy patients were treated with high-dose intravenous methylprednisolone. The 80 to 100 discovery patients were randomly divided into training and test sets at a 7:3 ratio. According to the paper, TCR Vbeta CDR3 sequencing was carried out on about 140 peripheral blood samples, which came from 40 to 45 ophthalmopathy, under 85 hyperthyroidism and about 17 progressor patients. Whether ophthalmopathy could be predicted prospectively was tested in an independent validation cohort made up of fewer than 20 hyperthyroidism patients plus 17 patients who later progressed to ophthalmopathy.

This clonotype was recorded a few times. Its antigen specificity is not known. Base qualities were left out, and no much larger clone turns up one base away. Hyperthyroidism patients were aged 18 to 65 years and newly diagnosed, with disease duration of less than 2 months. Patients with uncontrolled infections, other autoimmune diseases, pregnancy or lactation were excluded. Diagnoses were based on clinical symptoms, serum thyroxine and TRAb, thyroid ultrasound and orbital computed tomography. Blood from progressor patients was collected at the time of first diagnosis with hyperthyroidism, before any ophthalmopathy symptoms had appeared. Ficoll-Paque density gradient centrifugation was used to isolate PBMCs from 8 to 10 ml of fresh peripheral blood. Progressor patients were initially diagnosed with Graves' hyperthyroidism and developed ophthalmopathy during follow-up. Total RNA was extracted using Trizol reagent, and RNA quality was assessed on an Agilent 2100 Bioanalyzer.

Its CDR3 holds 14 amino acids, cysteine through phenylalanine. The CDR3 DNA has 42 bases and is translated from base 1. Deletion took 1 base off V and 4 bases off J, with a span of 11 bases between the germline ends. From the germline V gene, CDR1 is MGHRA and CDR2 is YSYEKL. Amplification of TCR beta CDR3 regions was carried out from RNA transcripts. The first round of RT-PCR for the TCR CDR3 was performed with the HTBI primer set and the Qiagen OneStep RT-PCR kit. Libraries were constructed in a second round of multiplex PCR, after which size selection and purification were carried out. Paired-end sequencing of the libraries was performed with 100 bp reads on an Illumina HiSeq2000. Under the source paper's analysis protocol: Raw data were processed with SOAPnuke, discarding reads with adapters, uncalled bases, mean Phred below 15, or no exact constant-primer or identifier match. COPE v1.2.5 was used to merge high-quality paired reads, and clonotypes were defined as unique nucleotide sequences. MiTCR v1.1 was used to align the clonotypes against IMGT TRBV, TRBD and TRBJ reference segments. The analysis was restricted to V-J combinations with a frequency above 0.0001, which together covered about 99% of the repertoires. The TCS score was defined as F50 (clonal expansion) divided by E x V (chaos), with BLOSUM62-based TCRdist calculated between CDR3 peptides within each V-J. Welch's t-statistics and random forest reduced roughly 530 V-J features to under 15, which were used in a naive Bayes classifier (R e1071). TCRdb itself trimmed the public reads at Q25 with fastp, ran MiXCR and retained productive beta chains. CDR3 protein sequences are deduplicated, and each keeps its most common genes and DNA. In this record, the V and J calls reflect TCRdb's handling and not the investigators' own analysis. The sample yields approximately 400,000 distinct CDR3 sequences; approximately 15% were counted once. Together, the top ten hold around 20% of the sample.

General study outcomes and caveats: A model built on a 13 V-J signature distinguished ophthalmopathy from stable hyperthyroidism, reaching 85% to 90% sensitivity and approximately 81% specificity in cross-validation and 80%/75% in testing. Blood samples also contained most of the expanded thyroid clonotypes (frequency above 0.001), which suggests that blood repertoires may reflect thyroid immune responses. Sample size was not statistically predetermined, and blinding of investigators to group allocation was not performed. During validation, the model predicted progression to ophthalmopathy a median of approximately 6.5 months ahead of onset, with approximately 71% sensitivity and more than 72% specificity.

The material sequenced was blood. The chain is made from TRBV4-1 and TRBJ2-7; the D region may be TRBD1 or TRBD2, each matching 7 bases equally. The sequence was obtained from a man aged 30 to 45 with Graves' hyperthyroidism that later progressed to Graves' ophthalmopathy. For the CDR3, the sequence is CASSQAQGGYEQYF. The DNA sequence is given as TGCGCCAGCAGCCAAGCTCAGGGGGGGTACGAGCAGTACTTC.